This entry describes one T cell receptor (beta chain). Data came from immunoSEQ multiplex PCR; TCRdb stores just in-frame clones and leaves some out. The sample carries around 74,000 clones, 80% to 90% recorded once. The germline V gene encodes CDR1 LNHNV and CDR2 YYDKDF (reference sequence). Between the trimmed V and J ends, which lost 3 bases and 4 bases, there was a span of 12 bases. This CDR3 has 14 amino acids. The data were obtained in a study of OX40 agonist ivuxolimab in advanced cancers. The chain recombines TRBV15 with TRBJ1-2; weak D call: TRBD1 (5 bases). This clonotype was obtained from an adult with an advanced solid tumor such as melanoma, head and neck, liver or kidney cancer. The sequenced sample was CD4+ or CD8+ T cells sorted from blood, obtained in a trial of the OX40 agonist ivuxolimab. The DNA of the CDR3 is TGTGCCACCAGCAGTCCCGACAGAATCTATGGCTACACCTTC. Its protein is CATSSPDRIYGYTF.